The sequence of this T cell receptor (beta chain) was determined in a study of tumor and adjacent non-tumor tissue in lung cancer. CDR1 and CDR2 from the germline V gene are SEHNR and FQNEAQ (reference sequence). The CDR3 runs to 15 residues. On this clonotype: A much larger clone differs by one base, so this may be a read error.

RNA was extracted from bulk tissue without any cell sorting. A modified ARM-PCR protocol with three rounds of nested PCR amplified TCRbeta. Each CDR3 protein gets one entry after TCRdb re-called the multiplex PCR reads with MiXCR. The sample holds about 110,000 distinct CDR3 sequences, over 75% seen once. The chain recombines TRBV7-9 with TRBJ2-7, with 7 bases identical to TRBD1. Sequencing used lung tumor tissue. The sequence was obtained from a man aged 65 to 79 with non-small cell lung cancer. CDR3 nucleotide sequence: TGTGCCAGCAGTTCAGAGGGGGCGAGGTCCTACGAGCAGCACTTC. It yields the protein CASSSEGARSYEQHF.